This T cell receptor (beta chain) was retrieved from a study of T cells in Graves' hyperthyroidism and ophthalmopathy. Regarding the study as a whole: Also found in blood were most expanded thyroid clonotypes above 0.001.

Hyperthyroidism of Graves' type that showed no ophthalmopathy progression within 18 months was stable. Thyroid ultrasound, orbital computed tomography, clinical symptoms, and serum thyroxine and TRAb underpinned diagnoses. The CDR3 regions of TCR beta were amplified from RNA transcripts. The study used the HTBI primer set for a first-round RT-PCR of the TCR CDR3. TCRdb reanalysed the multiplex PCR reads using MiXCR and keeps one entry per CDR3 protein. Altogether a few hundred thousand distinct CDR3 sequences are present, about half being singletons, with the ten largest covering around 7.7%. Of note for this clonotype: Its specificity is unknown.

The V and J ends lost 5 bases and 0 bases, in that order; junction bases with no gene match: 3. CDR3 length: 14 residues. The clonotype was recovered from a woman younger than 30 with Graves' hyperthyroidism. Sequencing was carried out using peripheral blood or thyroid tissue (not recorded which). The chain combines TRBV12-3 or TRBV12-4 with TRBJ1-2; TRBD1 matches at 7 bases. CDR3 in DNA: TGTGCCAGCAGTCCGACAGGGCCTAACTATGGCTACACCTTC. Amino acids: CASSPTGPNYGYTF.